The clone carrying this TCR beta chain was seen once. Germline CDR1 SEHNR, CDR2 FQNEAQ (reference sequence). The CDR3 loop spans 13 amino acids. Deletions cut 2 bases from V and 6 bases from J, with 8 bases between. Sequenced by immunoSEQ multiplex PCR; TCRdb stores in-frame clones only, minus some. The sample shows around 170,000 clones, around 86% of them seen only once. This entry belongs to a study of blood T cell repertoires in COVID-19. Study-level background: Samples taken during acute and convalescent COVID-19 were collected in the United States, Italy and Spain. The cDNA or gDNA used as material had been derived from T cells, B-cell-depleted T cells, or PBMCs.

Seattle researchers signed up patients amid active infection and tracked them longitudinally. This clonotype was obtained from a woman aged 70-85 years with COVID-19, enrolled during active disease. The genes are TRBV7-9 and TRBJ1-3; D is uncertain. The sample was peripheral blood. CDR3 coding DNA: TGTGCCAGCAGCTTACCGTTGTTAAACACCATATATTTT. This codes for CASSLPLLNTIYF.